What follows are 27 T cell receptor beta chains derived from one specimen sequenced in a study of chemoradiotherapy in HPV16-positive cancers. TCRdb's copy holds only in-frame clones and misses some; the assay was immunoSEQ multiplex PCR. In the table there are 6,000 to 9,000 clones, nearly 80% of which are singletons. Specimen collection occurred from a patient who underwent chemoradiotherapy. Every receptor here comes from a human donor with HPV-associated anogenital cancer.

This rearrangement joins TRBV6-1 to TRBJ1-2, with D perhaps matching TRBD1 (6 bases). Germline-derived CDR1 and CDR2 are MNHNS and SASEGT. Between the trimmed V and J ends, which lost 6 bases and 8 bases, there was a span of 10 bases. CDR3 length: 11 amino acids. The CDR3 region is CASSNRVGYTF. CDR3 nucleotide sequence: TGTGCCAGCAGCAACAGGGTCGGCTACACCTTC.

V is TRBV28 and J is TRBJ1-2; 11 bases agree with TRBD1. The CDR3 extends over 14 amino acids. The junction had 0 bases not matched to a gene; V was cut back by 2 bases and J by 4 bases. The germline CDR1 and CDR2 sequences are MDHEN and SYDVKM. CDR3 bases: TGTGCCAGCAGTTTAGGACAGGGGGCCTATGGCTACACCTTC. Encoded protein: CASSLGQGAYGYTF.

The chain combines TRBV30 with TRBJ1-2; TRBD1 is a possible D gene (5 bases). V was shortened by 8 bases and J by 4 bases, with 17 bases between the two germline ends. The CDR3 totals 13 residues. Germline CDR1 GTSNPN, CDR2 SVGIG (reference sequence). Here the CDR3 reads CARQDIDGYGYTF. DNA of the CDR3: TGTGCCCGTCAGGACATCGACGGCTATGGCTACACCTTC.

This clone occurred a few times. The junction departs from germline at one end; a sequencing error may be responsible. The CDR3 here is CASSLAGPNYGYTF. The CDR3 bases are TGTGCCAGCAGCCTAGCCGGGCCTAACTATGGCTACACCTTC. The chain uses TRBV7-9 and TRBJ1-2; D gene unclear. The CDR3 is 14 residues long. Germline CDR1 is SEHNR and CDR2 is FQNEAQ (reference sequence).

This chain connects TRBV27 to TRBJ1-5; D not resolved. Trimming left V 2 bases short and J 9 bases short, with 11 bases between. The V gene's germline CDR1 is MNHEY and CDR2 SMNVEV (reference sequence). The length of the CDR3 is 13 residues. The CDR3 DNA follows: TGTGCCAGCAGTTTAGGGCCGTTGGGGCCCCAGCATTTT. It specifies CASSLGPLGPQHF.

The chain employs TRBV28 and TRBJ1-2; no reliable D call. This CDR3 comprises 11 residues. V lost 6 bases, J lost 5 bases, and 7 bases lay in between. Germline loops: CDR1 MDHEN, CDR2 SYDVKM. The CDR3, as DNA: TGTGCCAGCAGCACTCTTTATGGCTACACCTTC. Translated: CASSTLYGYTF.

This clone was detected once. This chain connects TRBV9 to TRBJ2-3; TRBD2 aligns across 14 bases. Germline lookup yields CDR1 SGDLS and CDR2 YYNGEE. Trimming removed 3 bases from V and 0 bases from J; junction bases left unmatched: 15. This CDR3 contains 21 residues. The CDR3 region is CASSEGLAGVSVPLSTDTQYF. CDR3 bases: TGTGCCAGCAGCGAGGGACTAGCGGGGGTTTCGGTACCTTTAAGCACAGATACGCAGTATTTT. Full variable domain (outside the CDR3, taken from reference TRBV9 and TRBJ2-3): DSGVTQTPKHLITATGQRVTLRCSPRSGDLSVYWYQQSLDQGLQFLIQYYNGEERAKGNILERFSAQQFPDLHSELNLSSLELGDSALYFCASSEGLAGVSVPLSTDTQYFGPGTRLTVL.

The genes are TRBV4-3 and TRBJ2-5; TRBD2 is a possible D gene (5 bases). Between the trimmed V and J ends, which lost 0 bases and 1 base, there was a span of 9 bases. The germline V gene encodes CDR1 LGHNA and CDR2 YSLEER. The CDR3 loop spans 15 amino acids. Written as DNA, the CDR3 is TGCGCCAGCAGCCAAGATTGGGGAGCCCAAGAGACCCAGTACTTC. Protein sequence: CASSQDWGAQETQYF.

Notes on this clone: Compared with germline, one end of the junction differs, possibly owing to a read error. The chain couples TRBV30 to TRBJ1-3; TRBD1 aligns across 10 bases. The germline gives CDR1 GTSNPN, CDR2 SVGIG (reference sequence). This CDR3 is 16 amino acids long. CDR3 sequence: CVWSVPGQGTGNTIYF. Here the CDR3 DNA reads TGTGTCTGGAGTGTACCGGGACAGGGGACCGGAAACACCATATATTTT.

The chain couples TRBV5-1 to TRBJ1-1; 9 bases fit TRBD1. With 2 bases clipped from V and 5 bases from J, the junction kept 4 bases outside the gene matches. The CDR3 consists of 14 residues. Germline V gene sequence: CDR1 SGHRS, CDR2 YFSETQ. CDR3: CASSLGQGKTEAFF. The CDR3 coding sequence is TGCGCCAGCAGCTTAGGACAGGGGAAAACTGAAGCTTTCTTT.

In this sample, this clone turned up a few times. The CDR3 protein is CASSQLDGSNQPQHF. The DNA of the CDR3 is TGCGCCAGCAGCCAGTTGGACGGTAGCAATCAGCCCCAGCATTTT. The chain uses TRBV4-1 and TRBJ1-5; D is unresolved. V lost 3 bases and J 0 bases, leaving 9 bases between the germline ends. The CDR3 totals 15 residues. The germline V gene has CDR1 MGHRA and CDR2 YSYEKL.

The chain is built from TRBV18 and TRBJ1-1; 8 bases map to TRBD1. Germline CDR1 reads KGHSH; CDR2 reads LQKENI. The CDR3 covers 14 residues. V trimming: 5 bases; J trimming: 7 bases; junction bases outside the gene matches: 9. CDR3 residues: CASSKDRASGEAFF. The CDR3 coding sequence is TGTGCCAGCTCAAAGGACAGGGCGTCTGGTGAAGCTTTCTTT.

The chain carries TRBV28 and TRBJ2-1; D is perhaps TRBD2 (6 bases). The CDR3 extends over 12 amino acids. Germline V gene data show CDR1 as MDHEN and CDR2 as SYDVKM. Deletions cut 10 bases from V and 10 bases from J, with 17 bases between. This chain's CDR3 is CATYLSGREQFF. CDR3 DNA sequence: TGTGCCACCTATCTTAGCGGCAGGGAGCAGTTCTTC.

V usage is TRBV30 and J usage is TRBJ1-5, with a possible D match to TRBD1 (5 bases). CDR3 length equals 17 residues. The germline V and J ends were trimmed by 5 bases and 0 bases, with 20 bases remaining between them. Germline CDR1 reads GTSNPN; CDR2 reads SVGIG (reference sequence). CDR3 protein: CAWPSSPEGDSNQPQHF. CDR3 DNA sequence: TGTGCCTGGCCCTCGTCGCCGGAAGGGGATAGCAATCAGCCCCAGCATTTT.

Only a few counts were recorded for this clone. The V call is TRBV9, the J call TRBJ2-7; possibly TRBD2 for D (6 bases). The CDR3 covers 13 residues. V lost 4 bases and J 3 bases, leaving 11 bases between the germline ends. Germline CDR1 reads SGDLS; CDR2 reads YYNGEE. In DNA form, the CDR3 reads TGTGCCAGCAGCCCCCTGGAGGGCTACGAGCAGTACTTC. Its translation is CASSPLEGYEQYF.

This clone was seen a single time. The rearrangement links TRBV30 to TRBJ1-1; D gene uncertain. The CDR3 contains 13 residues. Germline V gene data show CDR1 as GTSNPN and CDR2 as SVGIG (reference sequence). V gave up 3 bases and J gave up 1 base, with 9 bases separating them. CDR3 DNA: TGTGCCTGGAGACATACCGAGAACACTGAAGCTTTCTTT. This sequence encodes CAWRHTENTEAFF.

The chain couples TRBV27 to TRBJ2-3; D is unclear. The germline V and J ends were trimmed by 5 bases and 2 bases, with 2 bases remaining between them. CDR1 and CDR2 (germline): MNHEY, SMNVEV (reference sequence). The CDR3 is 11 residues long. The CDR3 protein is CASSATDTQYF. The CDR3 DNA follows: TGTGCCAGCAGTGCCACAGATACGCAGTATTTT.

The genes are TRBV9 and TRBJ2-5, with 7 bases identical to TRBD2. The DNA end is more similar to TRBJ2-7, so the J call may be wrong. Germline V gene data show CDR1 as SGDLS and CDR2 as YYNGEE. The CDR3 has 17 residues. The CDR3 DNA sequence: TGTGCCAGCAGCGTAGTTGGTAGCGGGCCTCTTGCCTACGAGCAGTACTTC. This encodes CASSVVGSGPLAYEQYF.

The chain recombines TRBV29-1 with TRBJ1-2; 9 bases line up with TRBD1. The germline V gene has CDR1 SQVTM and CDR2 ANQGSEA. This CDR3 has 12 residues. Losses at the gene ends were 6 bases for V and 8 bases for J; bases not matched to a gene: 7. The CDR3 bases are TGCAGCGTGTGGACAGGGGAGGGAGGCTACACCTTC. It codes for CSVWTGEGGYTF.

This chain uses TRBV27 with TRBJ1-4; D remains ambiguous. The CDR3 is 17 amino acids. CDR1 is MNHEY, CDR2 SMNVEV, per germline (reference sequence). Trimming left V 4 bases short and J 5 bases short, with 20 bases between. CDR3 sequence reads: CASSSGRKLIGNEKLFF. The CDR3 DNA is TGTGCCAGCAGTTCTGGCCGGAAGTTAATCGGAAATGAAAAACTGTTTTTT.

This chain connects TRBV9 to TRBJ2-5; maybe TRBD2 (6 bases). CDR1 and CDR2 (germline): SGDLS, YYNGEE. The V end lost 3 bases, the J end lost 5 bases, and 17 bases lay between the germline ends. The CDR3 has 15 amino acids. The CDR3 DNA is TGTGCCAGCAGCGAAGAGGAGGGCCTATGGGAGACCCAGTACTTC. Residues: CASSEEEGLWETQYF.

CDR3 sequence: CASSLESSYNSPLHF. Written as DNA, the CDR3 is TGCGCCAGCAGCTTAGAAAGCTCCTATAATTCACCCCTCCACTTT. The chain carries TRBV5-1 and TRBJ1-6; no reliable D call. Trimming took 2 bases from V and 0 from J, leaving 6 bases between them. This CDR3 spans 15 amino acids. Germline CDR1 SGHRS, CDR2 YFSETQ.

This clone was found once. The J gene is TRBJ1-2, the V gene TRBV29-1; D might be TRBD1 (5 bases). Germline assignment: CDR1 SQVTM and CDR2 ANQGSEA. The CDR3 spans 13 residues. V lost 6 bases and J 5 bases, leaving 16 bases between the germline ends. The CDR3: CSVGGGEGYGYTF. As DNA, the CDR3 is TGCAGCGTGGGGGGGGGTGAAGGGTATGGCTACACCTTC.

This clone was found a few times. This chain joins TRBV10-2 and TRBJ1-2; 8 positions agree with TRBD1. CDR3 length equals 15 residues. Germline loops: CDR1 WSHSY, CDR2 SAAADI. The V gene end was trimmed by 7 bases and the J gene end by 4 bases; junction bases not matched to a gene: 11. The chain's CDR3 is CASTSGGAKGYGYTF. DNA of the CDR3: TGCGCCAGCACTTCAGGGGGCGCAAAGGGCTATGGCTACACCTTC.

The chain is built from TRBV7-9 and TRBJ1-1; D gene unclear. Trimming took off 1 base at V and 4 bases at J, with 7 bases between the two ends. The CDR3 runs 13 residues. CDR1 and CDR2 from the germline V gene are SEHNR and FQNEAQ (reference sequence). CDR3 in amino acids: CASSLGGSTEAFF. The DNA of the CDR3 is TGTGCCAGCAGCTTAGGAGGGAGCACTGAAGCTTTCTTT.

This clone turned up a few times. The genes are TRBV18 and TRBJ2-7; 8 positions match TRBD1. The V gene's germline CDR1 is KGHSH and CDR2 LQKENI. V lost 2 bases and J lost 7; bases outside the gene matches: 7. There are 14 residues in the CDR3. The CDR3 spells CASSPGQGVKEQYF. Here the CDR3 DNA reads TGTGCCAGCTCACCAGGACAGGGTGTCAAGGAGCAGTACTTC.

The chain is built from TRBV5-4 and TRBJ1-6, with 8 bases aligning to TRBD1. Germline values: CDR1 SGHNT, CDR2 YYREEE (reference sequence). Trimming cost V 4 bases and J 6 bases; bases outside gene matches: 6. The CDR3 is 15 residues long. This CDR3 reads CASSQWTGPNSPLHF. DNA for the CDR3: TGTGCCAGCAGCCAATGGACAGGGCCTAATTCACCCCTCCACTTT.